This T cell receptor beta chain appears in the sequencing data of a study of spatial heterogeneity in lung cancer. The length of the CDR3 is 13 residues. Germline assignment: CDR1 MDHEN and CDR2 SYDVKM. As concerns this clonotype: This may be a read error, as it is one base from a much larger clone.

TCRdb recomputed calls from the 5' RACE reads with MiXCR, one row per CDR3 protein. The sample lists fewer than 45,000 distinct CDR3 sequences; roughly 10% were seen once. Time point described: blood at routine non-recurrence follow-up after resection. This sequence joins TRBV28 and TRBJ1-4, with unresolved D. Sequenced material: PBMCs, taken at follow-up. This clonotype was sampled from a female donor with early-stage non-small cell lung cancer. CDR3 amino acids: CVSLSPGEGKLFF. The CDR3 nucleotides are TGTGTCAGCCTTTCGCCCGGGGAGGGAAAACTGTTTTTT.